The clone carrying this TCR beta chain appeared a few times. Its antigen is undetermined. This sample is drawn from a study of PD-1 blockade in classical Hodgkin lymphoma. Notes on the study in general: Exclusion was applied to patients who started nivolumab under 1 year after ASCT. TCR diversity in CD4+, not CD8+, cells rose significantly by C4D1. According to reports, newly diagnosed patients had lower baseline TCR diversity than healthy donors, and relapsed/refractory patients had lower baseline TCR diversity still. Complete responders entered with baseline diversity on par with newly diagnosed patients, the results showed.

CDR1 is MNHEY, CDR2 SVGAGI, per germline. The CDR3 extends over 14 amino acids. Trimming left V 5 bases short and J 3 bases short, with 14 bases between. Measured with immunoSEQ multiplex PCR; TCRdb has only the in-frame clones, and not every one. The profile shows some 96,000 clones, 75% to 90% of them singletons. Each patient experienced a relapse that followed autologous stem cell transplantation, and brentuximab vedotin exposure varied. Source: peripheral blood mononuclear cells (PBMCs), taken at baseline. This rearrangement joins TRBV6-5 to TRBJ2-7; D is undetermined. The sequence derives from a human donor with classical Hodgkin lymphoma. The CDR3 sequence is CASSRSRENYEQYF. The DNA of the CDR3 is TGTGCCAGCAGTCGGTCCAGAGAGAACTACGAGCAGTACTTC.